These 3 T cell receptor beta chains share one sample of origin, sequenced in a study of T cell responses to AZD1222 COVID-19 vaccine. Clones were sequenced by immunoSEQ multiplex PCR, and TCRdb holds only the in-frame ones, with some missing. The repertoire consists of some 93,000 clones, with roughly 88% occurring once and the leading ten covering around an eighth. The sequencing used peripheral blood, collected 28 days after the second AZD1222 dose. The receptors were sampled from an adult who received the AZD1222 COVID-19 vaccine.

The chain couples TRBV27 to TRBJ2-5; D is uncertain. Per the germline V gene, CDR1 is MNHEY and CDR2 is SMNVEV (reference sequence). The CDR3 runs to 15 residues. V gave up 2 bases and J gave up 0 bases, with 10 bases separating them. DNA for the CDR3: TGTGCCAGCAGTTTAAGGTACAGTTACCAAGAGACCCAGTACTTC. As protein: CASSLRYSYQETQYF.

The J gene is TRBJ1-1, the V gene TRBV6-5, with TRBD1 matching over 8 bases. The CDR3 is made up of 16 amino acids. Germline V lookup: CDR1 MNHEY, CDR2 SVGAGI. Trimming removed 0 bases from V and 3 bases from J; junction bases left unmatched: 6. Here the CDR3 DNA reads TGTGCCAGCAGTTACTCGAGACAGGGGATGGACACTGAAGCTTTCTTT. Its translation is CASSYSRQGMDTEAFF.

The chain joins TRBV3-1 (or the pseudogene TRBV3-2) to TRBJ1-4; possible D gene TRBD1, 5 bases. In germline, CDR1 is LGHDT, CDR2 YNNKEL (reference sequence). The CDR3 runs to 14 residues. The germline V and J ends were trimmed by 5 bases and 5 bases, with 12 bases remaining between them. The CDR3 sequence: CASSSRGLNEKLFF. The CDR3 nucleotides are TGTGCCAGCAGCTCGAGGGGCTTGAATGAAAAACTGTTTTTT.